The sequence of this T cell receptor (beta chain) was determined in a study of blood T cell repertoires in COVID-19 (dated by TCRdb to between 2020 and 2021). Context from the whole study: Samples covering the acute and convalescent phases of COVID-19 were provided by collaborators in the United States, Italy and Spain. The prospective study material was composed of cDNA or gDNA derived from T cells, B-cell-depleted T cells, or PBMCs. The dataset comprised deeply sampled blood TCRbeta repertoires from subjects exposed to, actively infected with, or recovered from COVID-19. A freely available public database, intended as a resource for researchers studying the immune response to SARS-CoV-2, is where the repertoires were released. Samples came from the ongoing ImmuneRACE study (first 160 participants) plus 1,254 subjects from 6 global collaborators. Sample metadata almost always included a de-identified subject ID, COVID-19 status, age in years and sex. Where available, HLA class I and class II types were taken from metadata supplied by the sample provider and were not determined by assay-based typing.

Beyond this particular receptor, the publication reports: How much clinical and demographic metadata was included differed by source and by participant, and the metadata was provided uncurated.

TCRbeta CDR3 regions were amplified from genomic DNA by means of the immunoSEQ Assay, a bias-controlled multiplex PCR. As for how the authors treated the data: Nucleated cell counts per sample were estimated from amplification of reference gene primers within the assay. To quantify the absolute abundance of each unique TCRbeta CDR3 rearrangement, sequence reads were collapsed and filtered. For each sample, productive Simpson clonality was calculated as the square root of Simpson's diversity index across productive rearrangements. TCRdb retrieved this table from immuneACCESS and kept in-frame rearrangements only. Not all clones are present; in checked studies, unresolved V genes account for under half, and no reason is known for the remainder. Clone size and the V and J calls come from that table; the DNA yielded D and trimming. The sample records 200,000 to 300,000 clones, about 86% of which are singletons. Over 7.5% of the sample rests with the top ten.

V is pruned by 3 bases and J by 5 bases, leaving 11 bases of the junction without a gene match. The CDR3 goes from the cysteine to the phenylalanine over 16 residues. Only CDR3 DNA is held: 48 bases, read in frame from base 1. From a lookup of the germline V gene, CDR1 and CDR2 are SGHRS and YFSETQ. As for this clone: Its specific antigen is unknown. No per-base quality is available; no much larger clone lies one base away.

Whole blood was collected in K2EDTA tubes by collaborating institutions according to the institutions' own protocols. Collaborator samples were shipped for TCRbeta analysis as frozen whole blood, isolated PBMCs, or DNA extracted from either sample type. This TCR was recovered from a woman aged 80 or over with acute or convalescent COVID-19. Input material: peripheral blood. The V gene is TRBV5-1 and the J gene is TRBJ2-1; 7 bases in between match TRBD2. The DNA sequence is given as TGCGCCAGCAGCTCGCCGCAGACTAGCAGCCACAATGAGCAGTTCTTC. Its product reads: CASSSPQTSSHNEQFF.